One T cell receptor beta chain is described in this entry. What it binds is not known. Generated by immunoSEQ multiplex PCR, the TCRdb table keeps only in-frame clones and is missing some. Among about 8,300 clones listed, around a third were seen once. This sample stems from a study of Tregs in tolerant kidney transplant recipients. Germline V gene data show CDR1 as SEHNR and CDR2 as FQNEAQ (reference sequence). CDR3 size: 15 residues. V shed 3 bases, J shed 4 bases, and the junction held 6 bases outside the gene matches. Recipient PBMCs carried a CFSE label and met irradiated graft donor PBMCs for five to seven days before FACS sorting.

The chain uses TRBV7-9 and TRBJ2-7, with TRBD2 matching 10 bases. This clonotype originated in a human patient who received a combined kidney and bone marrow transplant. The sequencing used CD8+ T cells from blood cultured with allogeneic cells, collected before the transplant. This CDR3 reads CASSFPGTSEYEQYF. The CDR3 region has the DNA TGTGCCAGCAGCTTCCCCGGGACTAGCGAGTACGAGCAGTACTTC.